Here is one TCR beta chain with its context. Its antigen remains unidentified. Mismatch with germline at one junction end may stem from a read error. Germline V gives CDR1 MDHEN, CDR2 SYDVKM. This CDR3 has 13 residues. The sample comes from a study of cytomegalovirus exposure and HLA in healthy donors. Overall study: Of over 350 genotyped donors, roughly 81% grouped in the Caucasian-associated ancestry cluster.

It was with 60 Vbeta and 13 Jbeta primers that the PCR ran. Method: immunoSEQ multiplex PCR; TCRdb's copy keeps in-frame clones and lacks some. The repertoire holds about 100,000 clones, with around 82% as singletons. Broader study findings: As a later analysis revealed, most CMV-associated TCR beta chains appeared HLA-restricted. The number of N-insertions in an Asian-associated ancestry cluster was reportedly below the approximately 700-donor mean in a later analysis. For TCR beta chains, V- and J-gene trimming was later linked to a missense DCLRE1C variant.

This sequence was found in a woman in her sixties in good health and CMV-seronegative. V usage is TRBV28 and J usage is TRBJ1-2; weak D call: TRBD1 (5 bases). Sequencing was done on a sample of PBMCs. Written as DNA, the CDR3 is TGTGCCAGTAGTTTAGGGGTTCGGGGTGGCTACACCTTC. Its translation is CASSLGVRGGYTF.